The text below deals with one T cell receptor (beta chain). This sample is drawn from a study of T cells in Graves' hyperthyroidism and ophthalmopathy. J gave up 3 bases and V 5 bases, and 5 bases lay outside the gene matches. The V gene's germline CDR1 is LNHDA and CDR2 SQIVND (reference sequence). This CDR3 is 14 amino acids long. Amplification of TCR beta CDR3 regions was performed using RNA transcripts as template. Using the HTBI primer set, a first-round RT-PCR was run on the TCR CDR3. TCRdb reprocessed the multiplex PCR reads with MiXCR, giving one entry per CDR3 protein. The repertoire has hundreds of thousands of distinct CDR3 sequences, about 45% of them found once; the top ten carry under 8%.

This TCR was recovered from an adult man with Graves' disease, either hyperthyroidism or ophthalmopathy (not recorded which). Sequenced material: peripheral blood or thyroid tissue (not recorded which). The chain is built from TRBV19 and TRBJ1-1; 8 bases line up with TRBD1. CDR3 region: CASSVGQGDTEAFF. CDR3 in DNA: TGTGCCAGTAGTGTCGGACAGGGCGACACTGAAGCTTTCTTT.